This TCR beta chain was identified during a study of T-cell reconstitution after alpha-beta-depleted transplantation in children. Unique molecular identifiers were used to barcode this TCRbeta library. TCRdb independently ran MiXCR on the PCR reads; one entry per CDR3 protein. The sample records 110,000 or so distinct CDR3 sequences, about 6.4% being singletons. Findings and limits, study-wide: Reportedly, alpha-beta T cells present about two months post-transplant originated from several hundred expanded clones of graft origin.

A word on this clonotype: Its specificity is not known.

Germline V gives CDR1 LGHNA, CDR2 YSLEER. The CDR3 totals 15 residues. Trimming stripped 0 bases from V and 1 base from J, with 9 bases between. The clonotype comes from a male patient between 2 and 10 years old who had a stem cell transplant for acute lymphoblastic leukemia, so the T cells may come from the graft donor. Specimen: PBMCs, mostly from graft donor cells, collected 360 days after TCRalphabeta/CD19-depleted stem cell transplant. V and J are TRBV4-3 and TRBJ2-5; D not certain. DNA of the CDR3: TGCGCCAGCAGCCAAGATAGAAGGGCCCAAGAGACCCAGTACTTC. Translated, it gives CASSQDRRAQETQYF.